This T cell receptor (beta chain) was sequenced for a study of spatial heterogeneity in lung cancer. Study background: Samples were obtained from approximately 76 donors, all untreated early-stage non-small cell lung cancer patients.

The germline CDR1 and CDR2 sequences are SGHVS and FQNEAQ. Trimming took 3 bases from V and 4 from J; bases not matched to a gene: 9. CDR3 size: 15 residues. Broader study findings: Ubiquitous expanded tumor TCRs were observed in blood more at resection than follow-up.

This clonotype came up a few times. What it binds is unknown. Time point described: blood at routine non-recurrence follow-up after resection. Unsorted whole RNA samples from tumor, nontumor lung or frozen PBMC were sequenced. Each molecule of TCR cDNA was tagged with one unique molecular identifier. TCRdb recomputed calls from the 5' RACE reads with MiXCR, one row per CDR3 protein. Of about 29,000 distinct CDR3 sequences in the sample, less than 11% were seen once. The source of this sequence is a female donor with early-stage non-small cell lung cancer. Material: PBMCs, obtained at follow-up. The rearrangement uses TRBV7-8 and TRBJ2-7, with 7 bases identical to TRBD1. The CDR3 is CASSFAPGTVYEQYF. Here the CDR3 DNA reads TGTGCCAGCAGCTTCGCGCCCGGGACAGTTTACGAGCAGTACTTC.